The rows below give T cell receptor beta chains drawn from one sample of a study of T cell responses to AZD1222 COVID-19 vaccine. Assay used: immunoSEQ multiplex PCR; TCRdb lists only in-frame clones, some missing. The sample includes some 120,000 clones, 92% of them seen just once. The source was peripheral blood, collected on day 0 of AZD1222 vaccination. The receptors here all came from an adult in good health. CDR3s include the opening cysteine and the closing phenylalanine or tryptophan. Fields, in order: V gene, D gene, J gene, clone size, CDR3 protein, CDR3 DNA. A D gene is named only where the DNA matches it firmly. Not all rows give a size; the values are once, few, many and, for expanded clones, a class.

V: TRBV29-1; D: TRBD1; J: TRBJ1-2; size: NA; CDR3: CSVGEDRVSNGYTF; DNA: TGCAGCGTTGGAGAGGACAGGGTCTCGAATGGCTACACCTTC
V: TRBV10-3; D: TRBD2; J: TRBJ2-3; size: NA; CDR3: CAISDEASGIDTQYF; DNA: TGTGCCATCAGCGACGAGGCTAGCGGGATTGATACGCAGTATTTT
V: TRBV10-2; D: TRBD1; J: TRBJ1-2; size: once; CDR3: CASSPDRGHGYTF; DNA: TGCGCCAGCAGCCCCGACAGGGGGCATGGCTACACCTTC
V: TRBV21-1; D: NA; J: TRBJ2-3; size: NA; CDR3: CASSEWTVPHTDTQYF; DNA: TGTGCCAGCAGCGAATGGACAGTTCCACACACAGATACGCAGTATTTT
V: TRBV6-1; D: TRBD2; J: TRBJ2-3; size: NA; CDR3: CASSEGGLSTDTQYF; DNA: TGTGCCAGCAGTGAAGGGGGACTAAGCACAGATACGCAGTATTTT
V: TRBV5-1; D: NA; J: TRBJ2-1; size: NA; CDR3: CASSLGDNEQFF; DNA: TGCGCCAGCAGCTTGGGAGACAATGAGCAGTTCTTC
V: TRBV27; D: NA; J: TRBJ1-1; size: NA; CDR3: CASSFGWRGETEAFF; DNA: TGTGCCAGCAGTTTCGGTTGGCGGGGGGAGACTGAAGCTTTCTTT
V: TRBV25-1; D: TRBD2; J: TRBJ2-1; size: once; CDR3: CASSEGSGSTSYNEQFF; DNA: TGTGCCAGCAGTGAGGGCAGCGGGAGTACCTCCTACAATGAGCAGTTCTTC
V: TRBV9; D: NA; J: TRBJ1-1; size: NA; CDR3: CASSPRQGRLWNTEAFF; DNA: TGTGCCAGCAGCCCCCGCCAGGGCCGATTATGGAACACTGAAGCTTTCTTT
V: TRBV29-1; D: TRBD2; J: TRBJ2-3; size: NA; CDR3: CSVEGLGTDTQYF; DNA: TGCAGCGTTGAGGGACTAGGCACAGATACGCAGTATTTT
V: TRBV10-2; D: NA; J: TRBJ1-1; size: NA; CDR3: CASSADPIMNTEAFF; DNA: TGCGCCAGCAGTGCGGACCCGATTATGAACACTGAAGCTTTCTTT
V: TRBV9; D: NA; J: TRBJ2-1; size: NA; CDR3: CASSLSGKRRNEQFF; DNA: TGTGCCAGCTCTTTGTCGGGCAAGAGGAGGAATGAGCAGTTCTTC
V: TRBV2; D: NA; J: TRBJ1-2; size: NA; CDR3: CASSDSTILGGYTF; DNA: TGTGCCAGCAGTGATTCAACTATTTTAGGCGGCTACACCTTC
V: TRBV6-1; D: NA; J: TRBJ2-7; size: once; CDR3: CASSERDIEQYF; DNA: TGTGCCAGCAGTGAACGGGACATCGAGCAGTACTTC
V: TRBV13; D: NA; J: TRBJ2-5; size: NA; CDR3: CASSLVGIGETQYF; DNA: TGTGCCAGCAGCTTAGTCGGGATCGGGGAGACCCAGTACTTC
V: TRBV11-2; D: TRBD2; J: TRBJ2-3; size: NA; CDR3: CASSLGGSGDTQYF; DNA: TGTGCCAGCAGCTTAGGCGGGAGTGGAGATACGCAGTATTTT
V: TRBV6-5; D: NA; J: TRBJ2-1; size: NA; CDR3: CASSILLAGYNEQFF; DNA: TGTGCCAGCAGTATCCTTTTGGCGGGATATAATGAGCAGTTCTTC
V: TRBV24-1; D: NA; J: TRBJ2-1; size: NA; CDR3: CATSGYSGNEQFF; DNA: TGTGCCACCAGTGGGTATAGCGGCAATGAGCAGTTCTTC
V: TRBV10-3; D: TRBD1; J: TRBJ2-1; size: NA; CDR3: CAINDHPGQPYNEQFF; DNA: TGTGCCATCAACGACCACCCGGGACAGCCCTACAATGAGCAGTTCTTC
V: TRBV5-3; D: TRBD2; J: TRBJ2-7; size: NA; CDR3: CARGRPSGRAVFEQYF; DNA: TGTGCCAGAGGCCGCCCTAGCGGGAGGGCCGTATTCGAGCAGTACTTC
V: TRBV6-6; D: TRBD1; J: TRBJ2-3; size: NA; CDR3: CASRAGTGLADTQYF; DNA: TGTGCCAGCAGGGCCGGGACAGGGTTGGCAGATACGCAGTATTTT
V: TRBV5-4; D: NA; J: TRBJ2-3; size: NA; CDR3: CASSLGRQGTDTQYF; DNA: TGTGCCAGCAGCTTGGGTAGGCAGGGAACAGATACGCAGTATTTT
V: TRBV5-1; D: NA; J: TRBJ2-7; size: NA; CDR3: CASQQGLNSYEQYF; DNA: TGCGCCAGCCAGCAGGGACTGAACTCCTACGAGCAGTACTTC